The clone carrying this TCR beta chain was seen only once. This entry belongs to a study of CD8 T cells in Susac syndrome. CDR1 and CDR2 (germline): LNHDA, SQIVND (reference sequence). Trimming removed 6 bases from V and 2 bases from J; junction bases left unmatched: 14. The CDR3 spans 17 residues. An input of about 0.5 to 1 ug of RNA was subjected to reverse transcription using random hexamers. Multiplex immunoSEQ PCR targeted 54 Vbeta and 13 Jbeta TCR beta segments. MiXCR, applied by TCRdb to the immunoSEQ multiplex PCR reads, yields one record per CDR3 protein. The sample includes fewer than 150,000 distinct CDR3 sequences, roughly 93% of them seen just once.

The specimen was CD4+ T cells from PBMCs. This clonotype originated in a human donor with multiple sclerosis. The rearrangement joins TRBV19 to TRBJ2-3, with 7 bases lining up with TRBD1. Here the CDR3 reads CASSDLRDSRTTDTQYF. Here the CDR3 DNA reads TGTGCCAGTAGCGACCTGAGGGACAGCAGGACCACAGATACGCAGTATTTT.